This T cell receptor beta chain came from a study of metastatic and nonmetastatic thyroid tumors. Thyroid surgery was preceded by no treatment in any patient. Germline lookup yields CDR1 SGHAT and CDR2 FQNNGV. The CDR3 has 15 amino acids. With 0 bases removed from V and 0 bases from J, the gap between germline ends came to 8 bases. This clone occurred a few times. TCRdb ran MiXCR on the PCR reads. The sample includes 29,000 or so clones, 4% to 5% of them seen just once. The TCR was taken from a female donor with papillary thyroid cancer or a benign thyroid nodule (not recorded which). Some clones in this sample may be carry-over from other donors' samples. This rearrangement joins TRBV11-2 to TRBJ1-2, with D uncertain. The sequenced sample was blood. The CDR3, as DNA: TGTGCCAGCAGCTTAGATCCAGCTACTAACTATGGCTACACCTTC. Amino acids: CASSLDPATNYGYTF.